A selection of T cell receptor beta chains follows, all from one sample in a study of cytomegalovirus exposure and HLA in healthy donors. TCRdb's copy holds only in-frame clones and misses some; the assay was immunoSEQ multiplex PCR. Of some 130,000 clones listed, around nine tenths were seen once; the top ten hold nearly 6.5%. Input material: PBMCs. Receptors were obtained from a woman under 30 in good health and CMV-seropositive. The CDR3 runs from the conserved cysteine through the conserved F or W. Each record gives: J gene, V gene, clone size, D gene, CDR3 protein, CDR3 DNA. The D gene is left open where the match is weak. A clone size is listed for some rows: how often the clone was seen (once, few, many), or a class if it is expanded.

j_call: TRBJ1-5; v_call: TRBV19; clone_size: .; d_call: .; cdr3_aa: CASSIWSGGQGQPQHF; cdr3_nt: TGTGCCAGTAGTATTTGGTCAGGAGGGCAAGGGCAGCCCCAGCATTTT
j_call: TRBJ2-5; v_call: TRBV6-5; clone_size: .; d_call: TRBD2; cdr3_aa: CAGQGTSGEGTQYF; cdr3_nt: TGTGCCGGACAAGGGACTAGCGGGGAGGGGACCCAGTACTTC
j_call: TRBJ2-1; v_call: TRBV5-1; clone_size: few; d_call: TRBD2; cdr3_aa: CASSIFSGGAPEQFF; cdr3_nt: TGCGCCAGCAGCATCTTTAGCGGGGGGGCCCCTGAGCAGTTCTTC
j_call: TRBJ2-2; v_call: TRBV6-4; clone_size: once; d_call: .; cdr3_aa: CASSPSNTGELFF; cdr3_nt: TGTGCCAGCAGTCCCTCTAACACCGGGGAGCTGTTTTTT
j_call: TRBJ1-1; v_call: TRBV19; clone_size: .; d_call: TRBD1; cdr3_aa: CASRRDSMNTEAFF; cdr3_nt: TGTGCCAGTAGGCGGGACAGCATGAACACTGAAGCTTTCTTT
j_call: TRBJ1-2; v_call: TRBV6-4; clone_size: .; d_call: TRBD1; cdr3_aa: CASSDSGQGARGYTF; cdr3_nt: TGTGCCAGCAGTGACTCCGGACAGGGGGCGCGTGGCTACACCTTC
j_call: TRBJ1-4; v_call: TRBV28; clone_size: .; d_call: TRBD1; cdr3_aa: CASTWGTGLEKLFF; cdr3_nt: TGTGCCAGTACGTGGGGGACAGGGTTGGAAAAACTGTTTTTT
j_call: TRBJ1-6; v_call: TRBV18; clone_size: .; d_call: .; cdr3_aa: CASSPAGDNSPLHF; cdr3_nt: TGTGCCAGCTCACCTGCCGGGGATAATTCACCCCTCCACTTT
j_call: TRBJ1-2; v_call: TRBV5-5; clone_size: .; d_call: TRBD1; cdr3_aa: CASSRTGGVDYGYTF; cdr3_nt: TGTGCCAGCAGCAGGACAGGGGGCGTTGACTATGGCTACACCTTC
j_call: TRBJ1-3; v_call: TRBV18; clone_size: .; d_call: .; cdr3_aa: CASSPAVNLNSGNTIYF; cdr3_nt: TGTGCCAGCTCACCCGCGGTCAACCTTAACTCTGGAAACACCATATATTTT
j_call: TRBJ1-3; v_call: TRBV2; clone_size: .; d_call: .; cdr3_aa: CASSDFEGRKLPKTGNTIYF; cdr3_nt: TGTGCCAGCAGTGATTTTGAGGGCAGAAAACTCCCAAAGACTGGAAACACCATATATTTT
j_call: TRBJ2-5; v_call: TRBV29-1; clone_size: .; d_call: TRBD1; cdr3_aa: CSVESPGQSYQETQYF; cdr3_nt: TGCAGCGTTGAGTCCCCGGGACAGTCCTACCAAGAGACCCAGTACTTC
j_call: TRBJ2-7; v_call: TRBV6-4; clone_size: .; d_call: .; cdr3_aa: CASSDSGGPTYEQYF; cdr3_nt: TGTGCCAGCAGTGACTCGGGGGGTCCTACCTACGAGCAGTACTTC
j_call: TRBJ1-4; v_call: TRBV11-2; clone_size: .; d_call: TRBD1; cdr3_aa: CASKQGLANEKLFF; cdr3_nt: TGTGCCAGCAAACAGGGGTTAGCTAATGAAAAACTGTTTTTT
j_call: TRBJ2-5; v_call: TRBV30; clone_size: few; d_call: .; cdr3_aa: CAWSVGGAYQETQYF; cdr3_nt: TGTGCCTGGAGTGTAGGGGGGGCGTACCAAGAGACCCAGTACTTC
j_call: TRBJ2-3; v_call: TRBV7-2; clone_size: .; d_call: .; cdr3_aa: CASSPGGPSTDTQYF; cdr3_nt: TGTGCCAGCAGCCCGGGGGGCCCCAGCACAGATACGCAGTATTTT
j_call: TRBJ2-7; v_call: TRBV19; clone_size: .; d_call: TRBD1; cdr3_aa: CASSIVGQGAGEQYF; cdr3_nt: TGTGCCAGTAGTATAGTAGGACAGGGGGCTGGCGAGCAGTACTTC
j_call: TRBJ1-2; v_call: TRBV7-9; clone_size: .; d_call: .; cdr3_aa: CASSLGGGSASYTF; cdr3_nt: TGTGCCAGCAGCTTAGGTGGAGGTTCGGCATCCTACACCTTC
j_call: TRBJ2-7; v_call: TRBV18; clone_size: .; d_call: .; cdr3_aa: CASSPQGQSSSYEQYF; cdr3_nt: TGTGCCAGCTCACCACAAGGACAGTCGAGCTCCTACGAGCAGTACTTC
j_call: TRBJ2-1; v_call: TRBV7-2; clone_size: .; d_call: .; cdr3_aa: CASSLYSPYNEQFF; cdr3_nt: TGTGCCAGCAGCTTATATTCCCCCTACAATGAGCAGTTCTTC
j_call: TRBJ2-1; v_call: TRBV7-8; clone_size: .; d_call: TRBD2; cdr3_aa: CASPPPGTSDDNEQFF; cdr3_nt: TGTGCCAGCCCCCCACCCGGGACTAGTGATGATAATGAGCAGTTCTTC
j_call: TRBJ1-4; v_call: TRBV30; clone_size: .; d_call: TRBD1; cdr3_aa: CACLFRGQKNEKLFF; cdr3_nt: TGTGCCTGCCTATTCCGGGGACAGAAGAATGAAAAACTGTTTTTT
j_call: TRBJ2-1; v_call: TRBV9; clone_size: .; d_call: .; cdr3_aa: CASSVSSQGPLYNEQFF; cdr3_nt: TGTGCCAGCAGCGTATCGTCGCAGGGGCCCCTCTACAATGAGCAGTTCTTC
j_call: TRBJ2-5; v_call: TRBV9; clone_size: .; d_call: .; cdr3_aa: CASSANGQETQYF; cdr3_nt: TGTGCCAGCAGCGCAAACGGCCAAGAGACCCAGTACTTC
j_call: TRBJ2-1; v_call: TRBV7-3; clone_size: .; d_call: .; cdr3_aa: CASSFGGPNEQFF; cdr3_nt: TGTGCCAGCAGCTTCGGAGGACCCAATGAGCAGTTCTTC
j_call: TRBJ2-1; v_call: TRBV30; clone_size: once; d_call: .; cdr3_aa: CAWRGGIEQFF; cdr3_nt: TGTGCCTGGAGAGGGGGTATTGAGCAGTTCTTC
j_call: TRBJ1-4; v_call: TRBV5-5; clone_size: .; d_call: TRBD1; cdr3_aa: CASSEEGQDNEKLFF; cdr3_nt: TGTGCCAGCAGCGAGGAGGGACAGGATAATGAAAAACTGTTTTTT
j_call: TRBJ2-1; v_call: TRBV13; clone_size: .; d_call: .; cdr3_aa: CASSPRAHEQFF; cdr3_nt: TGTGCCAGCAGCCCCAGGGCCCATGAGCAGTTCTTC
j_call: TRBJ1-1; v_call: TRBV5-6; clone_size: .; d_call: .; cdr3_aa: CASSRLNRENTEAFF; cdr3_nt: TGTGCCAGCAGCCGCCTGAACAGGGAGAACACTGAAGCTTTCTTT
j_call: TRBJ2-7; v_call: TRBV5-5; clone_size: few; d_call: TRBD1; cdr3_aa: CASSLAETGNWNEQYF; cdr3_nt: TGTGCCAGCAGCTTGGCCGAGACAGGGAATTGGAACGAGCAGTACTTC
j_call: TRBJ2-1; v_call: TRBV7-7; clone_size: .; d_call: .; cdr3_aa: CASSLSFGNGNEQFF; cdr3_nt: TGTGCTAGCAGCTTATCTTTCGGGAATGGTAATGAGCAGTTCTTC
j_call: TRBJ1-2; v_call: TRBV19; clone_size: .; d_call: .; cdr3_aa: CASSQEGINYGYTF; cdr3_nt: TGTGCCAGTAGTCAGGAGGGGATTAACTATGGCTACACCTTC
j_call: TRBJ2-5; v_call: TRBV5-1; clone_size: .; d_call: TRBD2; cdr3_aa: CASSPPGGRETQYF; cdr3_nt: TGCGCCAGCAGCCCACCGGGGGGGCGGGAGACCCAGTACTTC
j_call: TRBJ2-7; v_call: TRBV4-3; clone_size: once; d_call: TRBD1; cdr3_aa: CASSRSYTGGKGYEQYF; cdr3_nt: TGCGCCAGCAGCCGCTCCTACACAGGGGGAAAAGGATACGAGCAGTACTTC
j_call: TRBJ2-2; v_call: TRBV5-1; clone_size: .; d_call: .; cdr3_aa: CASSLGQGGNTGELFF; cdr3_nt: TGCGCCAGCAGCTTGGGCCAGGGCGGCAACACCGGGGAGCTGTTTTTT
j_call: TRBJ1-2; v_call: TRBV6-1; clone_size: .; d_call: TRBD1; cdr3_aa: CASSAWDRNYGYTF; cdr3_nt: TGTGCCAGCAGTGCTTGGGACAGAAACTATGGCTACACCTTC
j_call: TRBJ1-5; v_call: TRBV6-5; clone_size: .; d_call: .; cdr3_aa: CASSYSPNSQPQHF; cdr3_nt: TGTGCCAGCAGTTATTCCCCAAATAGTCAGCCCCAGCATTTT
j_call: TRBJ2-2; v_call: TRBV12-5; clone_size: once; d_call: TRBD1; cdr3_aa: CASGGRTGFAGELFF; cdr3_nt: TGTGCTAGTGGGGGTCGGACAGGGTTTGCCGGGGAGCTGTTTTTT
j_call: TRBJ1-4; v_call: TRBV5-6; clone_size: few; d_call: .; cdr3_aa: CASSFGDRFFEKLFF; cdr3_nt: TGTGCCAGCAGCTTTGGTGACAGGTTCTTTGAAAAACTGTTTTTT
j_call: TRBJ2-7; v_call: TRBV14; clone_size: .; d_call: TRBD2; cdr3_aa: CASRLAGTDGEQYF; cdr3_nt: TGTGCCAGCAGGCTAGCGGGGACAGACGGCGAGCAGTACTTC
j_call: TRBJ1-4; v_call: TRBV2; clone_size: once; d_call: .; cdr3_aa: CASSAAPGSTNEKLFF; cdr3_nt: TGTGCCAGCAGTGCCGCCCCGGGGTCGACTAATGAAAAACTGTTTTTT
j_call: TRBJ2-1; v_call: TRBV7-7; clone_size: .; d_call: TRBD2; cdr3_aa: CASSLKLAAYNEQFF; cdr3_nt: TGTGCTAGCAGCTTAAAACTAGCGGCCTACAATGAGCAGTTCTTC
j_call: TRBJ1-4; v_call: TRBV7-8; clone_size: once; d_call: .; cdr3_aa: CASSPPRAGPEKLFF; cdr3_nt: TGTGCCAGCAGCCCACCCCGCGCAGGGCCGGAAAAACTGTTTTTT